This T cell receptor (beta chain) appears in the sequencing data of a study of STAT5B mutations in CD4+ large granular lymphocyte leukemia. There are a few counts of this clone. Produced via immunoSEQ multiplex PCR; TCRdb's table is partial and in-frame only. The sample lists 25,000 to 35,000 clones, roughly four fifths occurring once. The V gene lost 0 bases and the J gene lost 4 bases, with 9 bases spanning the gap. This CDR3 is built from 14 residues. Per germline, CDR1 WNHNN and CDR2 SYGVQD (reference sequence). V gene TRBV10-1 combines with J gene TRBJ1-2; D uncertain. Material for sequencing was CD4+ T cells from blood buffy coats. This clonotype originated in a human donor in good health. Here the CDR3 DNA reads TGCGCCAGCAGTGAGTCGATGGGTTCCTATGGCTACACCTTC. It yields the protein CASSESMGSYGYTF.